Listed here is a single T cell receptor (beta chain). In its sample, this clone was seen many times. The target of this receptor is not known. No qualities accompany the bases; no much larger clone lies one base away. This record belongs to a study of T cells after posttransplantation cyclophosphamide (TCRdb year 2016). For context, the study as a whole: T cell repertoire reconstitution was tracked by TRB sequencing after myeloablative bone marrow transplantation in which posttransplantation cyclophosphamide was used as GVHD prophylaxis. Samples from under 40 PTCy-treated patients, along with samples from some 15 of their related bone marrow donors, underwent antigen receptor sequencing. Blood from every one of the 30 or so PTCy patients who had 1-year posttransplant specimens underwent TRB sequencing. In 3 patients, TRB sequencing was also performed on up to roughly 3 more blood samples taken 2 to 5.2 years after transplant, and in a handful of patients, pretransplant blood was also TRB-sequenced. Because TRA and TRB clonality were tightly correlated in fewer than 10 samples, subsequent TCR analyses were focused on TRB only. Public TRB sequences were checked against a database of over 3,600 sequences associated with responses to pathogens, tumor antigens, self-antigens and alloantigens.

Genomic DNA was used for TRB sequencing, which was performed with the immunoSEQ assay at survey resolution or with the hsTCRB kit. The paper's processing steps were these. The immunoSEQ software handled the initial read processing, while the LymphoSeq R package was used for the repertoire analyses. Clonality was computed as 1 minus normalized Shannon entropy, and a Gini coefficient was also calculated for each TRB dataset. Phenotypes of unsorted samples were inferred by mapping TRB sequences from sorted subsets of the recipient or donor onto unsorted samples of the same recipient. In its TCRdb copy, this immuneACCESS table keeps in-frame sequences only and misses some clones. Where compared with another copy, unresolved V genes explain less than half of these, and the others have no known cause. V and J calls and clone size are copied from that table; D and trimming were computed from the DNA. For this sample the table reports several thousand clones, with no clone seen just once. The top ten hold about 10% of the sample.

In light of the paper, this sample's treatment or condition label describes: high-dose cyclophosphamide on days +3 and +4 as single-agent GVHD prophylaxis. PTCy patients received busulfan and fludarabine conditioning, a related or unrelated marrow graft, and cyclophosphamide on days +3 and +4. PTCy-treated patients came from a prospective multi-institutional clinical trial. Peripheral blood and bone marrow mononuclear cells were isolated by Ficoll-Hypaque density centrifugation and were cryopreserved. Broader findings and caveats from the paper: The TRB repertoires of T cells infiltrating skin or GI tract showed only limited overlap with the TRB repertoires of T cells in blood. Across 45 patients, recipient CMV seropositivity and CMV reactivation were highly associated with TRB clonality; PTCy diversity was similar to CNI/methotrexate controls. At 1-2 months, donor-recipient similarity was low but rose over the first year, and the later blood repertoires were often dominated by donor CD8+ memory clones.

Trimming accounts for 4 bases at V and 2 bases at J, while the number of junction bases matched to no gene is 8. CDR3 length: 16 amino acids, cysteine to phenylalanine. The read is trimmed to its CDR3 DNA, 48 bases read in frame from base 1. From the germline V gene, CDR1 is ENHRY and CDR2 is SYGVKD. The source material was PBMCs, sampled after allogeneic stem cell transplant with posttransplant cyclophosphamide. The chain joins TRBV10-3 to TRBJ2-3, with 8 central nucleotides matching TRBD2. The receptor was derived from a female patient aged 50-59 years who received an allogeneic stem cell transplant from a related donor, was CMV-positive, and had no GVHD. A transplant means some T cells may be of graft donor rather than patient origin. The CDR3 amino acid sequence is: CAISVASGPLTDTQYF. The nucleotides read TGTGCCATCAGTGTGGCTAGCGGGCCCCTCACAGATACGCAGTATTTT.